This TCR beta chain was sequenced for a study of control samples from healthy donors and cancer patients. With regard to this clone: Distinct nucleotide sequences in the sample also encode this CDR3.

The protocol was immunoSEQ multiplex PCR, while the TCRdb copy is restricted to in-frame clones and leaves out a portion. The top ten clones hold around 2.3% of a sample with around 63,000 clones, about 90% of them seen once. The V and J ends lost 3 bases and 4 bases, in that order; junction bases with no gene match: 4. The CDR3 sequence is 15 residues long. From germline, CDR1 is SGHRS and CDR2 YFSETQ. The sequence derives from a woman aged 50 to 60 with head and neck cancer. The sequenced sample was PBMCs. The V gene is TRBV5-1, the J gene TRBJ2-7; 13 bases line up with TRBD2. CDR3 amino acids: CASSSGLAGVYEQYF. The CDR3 nucleotides read TGCGCCAGCAGCTCAGGACTAGCGGGGGTTTACGAGCAGTACTTC.